Within the sample, the clone carrying this TCR beta chain is large. Its antigen is as yet unknown. CDR3 length: 14 amino acids. With 5 bases clipped from V and 2 bases from J, the junction kept 5 bases outside the gene matches. CDR1 is KGHDR, CDR2 SFDVKD, per germline. This sample stems from a study of metastatic and nonmetastatic thyroid tumors. Notes on the study in general: When malignant thyroid tumors were compared with benign nodules, TCR beta diversity was reportedly significantly higher in the malignant tumors. This held in both blood and tumor samples.

Thyroid surgery was performed in patients who had received no treatment beforehand. Authors' processing steps: Clinicopathological groups of papillary thyroid cancer showed CDR3 differences that were used to build a distant-metastasis classifier. TCRdb re-called the PCR reads via MiXCR. Clone size and V and J calls follow TCRdb, not the original study. The sample holds 3,200 or so clones, around 26% seen once. Sequenced input: tumor tissue. The V and J genes are TRBV24-1 and TRBJ2-7; 7 bases align to TRBD1. This TCR came from a female donor with papillary thyroid cancer or a benign thyroid nodule (not recorded which). Some clones in this sample may be carry-over from other donors' samples. CDR3 sequence: CATSAPGQPYEQYF. The CDR3 DNA reads as TGTGCCACCAGTGCACCGGGACAGCCCTACGAGCAGTACTTC.